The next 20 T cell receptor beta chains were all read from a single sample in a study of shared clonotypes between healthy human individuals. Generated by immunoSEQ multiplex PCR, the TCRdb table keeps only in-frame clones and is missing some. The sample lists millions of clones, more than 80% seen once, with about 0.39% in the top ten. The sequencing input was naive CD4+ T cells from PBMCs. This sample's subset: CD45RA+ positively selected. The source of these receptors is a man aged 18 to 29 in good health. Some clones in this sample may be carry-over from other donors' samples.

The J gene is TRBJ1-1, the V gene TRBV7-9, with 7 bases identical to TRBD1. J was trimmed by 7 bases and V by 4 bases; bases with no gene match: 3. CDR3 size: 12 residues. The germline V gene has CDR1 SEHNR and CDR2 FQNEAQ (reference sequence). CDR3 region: CASSYGQDEAFF. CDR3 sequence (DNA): TGTGCCAGCAGCTACGGACAGGATGAAGCTTTCTTT.

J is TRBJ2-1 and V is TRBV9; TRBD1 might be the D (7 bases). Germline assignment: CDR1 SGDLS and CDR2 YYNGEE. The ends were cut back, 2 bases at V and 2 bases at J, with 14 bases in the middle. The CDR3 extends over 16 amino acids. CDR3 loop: CASSVMGQRAYNEQFF. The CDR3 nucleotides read TGTGCCAGCAGCGTCATGGGACAGCGGGCCTACAATGAGCAGTTCTTC.

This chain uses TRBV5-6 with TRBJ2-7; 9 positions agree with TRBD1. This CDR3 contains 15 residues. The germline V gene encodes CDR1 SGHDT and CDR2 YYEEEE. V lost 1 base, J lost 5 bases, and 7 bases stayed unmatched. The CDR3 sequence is CASSLPGQGPHEQYF. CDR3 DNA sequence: TGTGCCAGCAGCTTGCCGGGACAGGGACCTCACGAGCAGTACTTC.

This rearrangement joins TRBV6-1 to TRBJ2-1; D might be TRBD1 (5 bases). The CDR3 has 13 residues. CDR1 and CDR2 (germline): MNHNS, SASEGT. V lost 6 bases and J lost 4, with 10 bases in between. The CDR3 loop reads CASSARAYNEQFF. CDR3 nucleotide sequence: TGTGCCAGCAGCGCCAGGGCATACAATGAGCAGTTCTTC.

CDR3 DNA sequence: TGTGCCAGCAGTGAGGGACAGTACCAAGAGACCCAGTACTTC. Amino acid sequence: CASSEGQYQETQYF. The V call is TRBV2, the J call TRBJ2-5; 7 bases agree with TRBD1. Losses at the gene ends were 3 bases for V and 0 bases for J; bases not matched to a gene: 1. This CDR3 contains 14 residues. Germline CDR1 SNHLY, CDR2 FYNNEI.

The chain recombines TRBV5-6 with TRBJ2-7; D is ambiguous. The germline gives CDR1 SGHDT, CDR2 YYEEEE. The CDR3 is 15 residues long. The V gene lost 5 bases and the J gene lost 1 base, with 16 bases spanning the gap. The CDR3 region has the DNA TGTGCCAGCAGTTCCTTGTGGCATACGTCCTACGAGCAGTACTTC. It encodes CASSSLWHTSYEQYF.

CDR3 DNA: TGTGCCAGCAGCCCCGGGACAGTCTACGAGCAGTACTTC. Translated, it gives CASSPGTVYEQYF. This chain uses TRBV9 with TRBJ2-7; 7 nucleotides match TRBD1. With 4 bases clipped from V and 3 bases from J, the junction kept 4 bases outside the gene matches. The CDR3 length is 13 residues. Germline-derived CDR1 and CDR2 are SGDLS and YYNGEE.

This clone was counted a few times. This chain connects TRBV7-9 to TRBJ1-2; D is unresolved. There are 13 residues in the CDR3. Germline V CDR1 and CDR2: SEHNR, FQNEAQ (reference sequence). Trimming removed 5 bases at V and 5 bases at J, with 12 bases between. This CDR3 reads CASSLSRGYGYTF. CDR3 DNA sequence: TGTGCCAGCAGCCTCTCCCGAGGGTATGGCTACACCTTC. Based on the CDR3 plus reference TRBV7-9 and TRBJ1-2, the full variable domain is DTGVSQNPRHKITKRGQNVTFRCDPISEHNRLYWYRQTLGQGPEFLTYFQNEAQLEKSRLLSDRFSAERPKGSFSTLEIQRTEQGDSAMYLCASSLSRGYGYTFGSGTRLTVV.

The CDR3, as DNA: TGTGCCAGCAGTTACCGAGTTAGCGAAAAACTGTTTTTT. Translation gives CASSYRVSEKLFF. The chain is built from TRBV6-6 and TRBJ1-4, with D unresolved. CDR1 is MNHNY and CDR2 is SVGAGI in the germline V gene (reference sequence). V lost 2 bases to trimming and J lost 8 bases, with 9 bases between them. CDR3 length: 13 residues.

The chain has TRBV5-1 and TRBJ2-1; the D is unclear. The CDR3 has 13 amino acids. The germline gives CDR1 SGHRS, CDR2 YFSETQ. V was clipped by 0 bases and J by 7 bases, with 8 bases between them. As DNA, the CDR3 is TGCGCCAGCAGCTTGGGACCCATTAATGAGCAGTTCTTC. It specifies CASSLGPINEQFF.

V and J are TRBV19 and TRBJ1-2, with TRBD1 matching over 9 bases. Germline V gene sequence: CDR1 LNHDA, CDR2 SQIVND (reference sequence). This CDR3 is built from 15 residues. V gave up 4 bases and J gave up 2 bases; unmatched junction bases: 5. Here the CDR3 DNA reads TGTGCCAGTAGTACGGTGGGGACAGGGAACTATGGCTACACCTTC. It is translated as CASSTVGTGNYGYTF.

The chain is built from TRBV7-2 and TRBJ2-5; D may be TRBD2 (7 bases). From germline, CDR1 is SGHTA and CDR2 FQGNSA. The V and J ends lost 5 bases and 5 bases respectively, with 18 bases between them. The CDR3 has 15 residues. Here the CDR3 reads CASSPQAGAGETQYF. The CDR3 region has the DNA TGTGCCAGCAGCCCCCAGGCGGGGGCCGGGGAGACCCAGTACTTC.

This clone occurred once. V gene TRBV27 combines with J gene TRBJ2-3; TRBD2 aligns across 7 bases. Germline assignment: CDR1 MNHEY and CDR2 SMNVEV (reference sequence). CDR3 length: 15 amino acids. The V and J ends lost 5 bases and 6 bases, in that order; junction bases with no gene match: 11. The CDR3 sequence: CASSRRLAGVDTQYF. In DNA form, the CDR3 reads TGTGCCAGCAGTCGCCGTCTGGCGGGAGTGGATACGCAGTATTTT.

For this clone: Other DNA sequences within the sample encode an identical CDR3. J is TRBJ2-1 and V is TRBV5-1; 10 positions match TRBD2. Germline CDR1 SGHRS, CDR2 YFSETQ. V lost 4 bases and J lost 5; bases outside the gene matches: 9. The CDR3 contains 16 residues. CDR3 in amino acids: CASSPGRTSGNNEQFF. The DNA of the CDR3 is TGCGCCAGCAGCCCCGGAAGGACTAGCGGAAACAATGAGCAGTTCTTC.

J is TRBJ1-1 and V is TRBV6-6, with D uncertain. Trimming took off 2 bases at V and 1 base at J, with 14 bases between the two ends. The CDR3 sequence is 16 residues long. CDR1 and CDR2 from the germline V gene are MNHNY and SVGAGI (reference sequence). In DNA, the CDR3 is TGTGCCAGCAGTTACCGGGTGCTGCGCTCGAACACTGAAGCTTTCTTT. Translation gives CASSYRVLRSNTEAFF.

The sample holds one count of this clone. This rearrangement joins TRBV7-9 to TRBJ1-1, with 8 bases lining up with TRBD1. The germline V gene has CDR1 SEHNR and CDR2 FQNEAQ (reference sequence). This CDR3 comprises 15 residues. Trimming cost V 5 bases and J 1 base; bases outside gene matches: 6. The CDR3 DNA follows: TGTGCCAGCAGCCTGACGGGGACAGGGAACACTGAAGCTTTCTTT. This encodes CASSLTGTGNTEAFF.

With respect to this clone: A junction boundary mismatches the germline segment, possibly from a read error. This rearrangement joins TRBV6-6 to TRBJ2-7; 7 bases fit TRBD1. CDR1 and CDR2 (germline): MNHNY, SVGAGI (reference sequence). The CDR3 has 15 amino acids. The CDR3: CASSPKITQTGKLWF. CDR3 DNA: TGTGCCAGCAGCCCTAAAATAACTCAGACAGGGAAACTCTGGTTC.

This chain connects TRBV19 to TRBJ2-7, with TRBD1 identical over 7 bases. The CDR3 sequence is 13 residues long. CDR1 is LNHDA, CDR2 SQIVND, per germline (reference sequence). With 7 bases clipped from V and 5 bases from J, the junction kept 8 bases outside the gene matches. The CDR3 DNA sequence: TGTGCCAGTAAAACAGGGGCCTCGGACGAGCAGTACTTC. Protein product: CASKTGASDEQYF.

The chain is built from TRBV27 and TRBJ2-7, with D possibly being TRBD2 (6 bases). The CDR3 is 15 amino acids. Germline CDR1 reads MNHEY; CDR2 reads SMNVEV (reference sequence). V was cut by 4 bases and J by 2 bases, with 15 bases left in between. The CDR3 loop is CASSSTGTDAYEQYF. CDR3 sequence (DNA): TGTGCCAGCAGTTCAACCGGGACTGATGCCTACGAGCAGTACTTC.

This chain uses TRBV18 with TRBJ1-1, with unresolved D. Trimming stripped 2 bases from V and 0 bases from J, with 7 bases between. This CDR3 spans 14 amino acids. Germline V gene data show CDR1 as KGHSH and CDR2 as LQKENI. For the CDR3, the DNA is TGTGCCAGCTCACCAGGGGATTTGAACACTGAAGCTTTCTTT. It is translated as CASSPGDLNTEAFF.